This passage covers 19 T cell receptor beta chains from one sample sequenced in a study of identifying expanded T cells in peripheral blood. Generated by immunoSEQ multiplex PCR, the TCRdb table keeps only in-frame clones and is missing some. This sample carries about 52,000 clones, 65% to 90% of them seen once, and the ten largest clones take around 15%. Sequencing input: blood. The receptors come from a person aged 18-70 years in good health.

The chain is built from TRBV18 and TRBJ2-3; the D gene is possibly TRBD1 (6 bases). The CDR3 extends over 15 amino acids. CDR1 and CDR2 (germline): KGHSH, LQKENI. V was pared by 5 bases and J by 3 bases, with 15 bases between. The CDR3 loop reads CASSRTVPGTDTQYF. DNA for the CDR3: TGTGCCAGCTCAAGGACAGTCCCAGGGACAGATACGCAGTATTTT. Using reference TRBV18 and TRBJ2-3 for the parts outside the CDR3, the full variable domain is NAGVMQNPRHLVRRRGQEARLRCSPMKGHSHVYWYRQLPEEGLKFMVYLQKENIIDESGMPKERFSAEFPKEGPSILRIQQVVRGDSAAYFCASSRTVPGTDTQYFGPGTRLTVL.

This clone showed up just once. V usage is TRBV14 and J usage is TRBJ1-1; TRBD1 might be the D (6 bases). Germline loops: CDR1 SGHDN, CDR2 FVKESK. This CDR3 region has 17 residues. V shed 2 bases and J shed 1 base, with 17 bases lying between them. This CDR3 is CASSQNRANRANTEAFF. DNA of the CDR3: TGTGCCAGCAGCCAAAACAGGGCCAACAGGGCGAACACTGAAGCTTTCTTT.

The gene calls are TRBV29-1 and TRBJ2-5; 7 bases align to TRBD2. V shed 2 bases and J 7 bases; nucleotides not matched to a gene: 16. Germline V gives CDR1 SQVTM, CDR2 ANQGSEA. CDR3 size: 16 residues. CDR3 loop: CSVEWGSSGGWGTQYF. The CDR3 DNA is TGCAGCGTTGAATGGGGATCTAGCGGAGGGTGGGGGACCCAGTACTTC.

The chain recombines TRBV4-2 with TRBJ2-5, with 9 bases matching TRBD2. CDR1 and CDR2 (germline): LGHNA, YNFKEQ. This CDR3 region has 16 residues. Trimming took 2 bases from V and 2 from J; bases not matched to a gene: 6. CDR3 residues: CASSQPLAGRQETQYF. The CDR3 bases are TGTGCCAGCAGCCAACCTCTAGCGGGGAGACAAGAGACCCAGTACTTC.

The CDR3 sequence is CASSIGAGPEKLFF. DNA of the CDR3: TGTGCCAGTAGTATTGGGGCAGGCCCAGAAAAACTGTTTTTT. The rearrangement links TRBV19 to TRBJ1-4, with TRBD1 as a possible D gene (5 bases). The germline V gene encodes CDR1 LNHDA and CDR2 SQIVND (reference sequence). This CDR3 is built from 14 residues. The V and J ends lost 3 bases and 8 bases respectively, with 13 bases between them.

The chain uses TRBV2 and TRBJ1-3; tentative D call: TRBD1 (6 bases). Trimming cost V 5 bases and J 1 base, with 9 bases left between them. The CDR3 has 14 residues. From germline, CDR1 is SNHLY and CDR2 FYNNEI. The DNA of the CDR3 is TGTGCCAGCAGTTCACAGGGTTCTGGAAACACCATATATTTT. It codes for CASSSQGSGNTIYF. Based on the CDR3 plus reference TRBV2 and TRBJ1-3, the full variable domain is EPEVTQTPSHQVTQMGQEVILRCVPISNHLYFYWYRQILGQKVEFLVSFYNNEISEKSEIFDDQFSVERPDGSNFTLKIRSTKLEDSAMYFCASSSQGSGNTIYFGEGSWLTVV.

The rearrangement uses TRBV11-2 and TRBJ2-3, with D perhaps being TRBD1 or TRBD2 (5 bases each). V was pared by 8 bases and J by 8 bases, with 20 bases between. The CDR3 spans 14 residues. The germline V gene has CDR1 SGHAT and CDR2 FQNNGV. The CDR3 protein is CASHTSGPRSTQYF. CDR3 DNA sequence: TGTGCCAGCCATACCTCGGGACCCAGAAGTACGCAGTATTTT.

The CDR3 protein is CASSFRTGRTYEQYF. For the CDR3, the DNA is TGCGCCAGCAGCTTCCGGACAGGTCGGACCTACGAGCAGTACTTC. The chain employs TRBV4-1 and TRBJ2-7; 7 bases are shared with TRBD1. Germline CDR1 is MGHRA and CDR2 is YSYEKL. The CDR3 loop spans 15 amino acids. After removal of 5 bases from V and 2 bases from J, the junction contained 9 bases not matched to a gene.

The chain uses TRBV9 and TRBJ2-2; unclear D gene. With 3 bases removed from V and 6 bases from J, the gap between germline ends came to 18 bases. Germline CDR1 SGDLS, CDR2 YYNGEE. This CDR3 contains 16 residues. CDR3 nucleotides: TGTGCCAGCAGCGAGTCAAAGGGAAGCCGGGCCGGGGAGCTGTTTTTT. It encodes CASSESKGSRAGELFF.

The chain is built from TRBV11-2 and TRBJ2-1; 12 bases line up with TRBD2. Germline CDR1 and CDR2: SGHAT and FQNNGV. This CDR3 region has 14 residues. V was clipped by 5 bases and J by 13 bases; unmatched bases: 9. The CDR3 region is CASSPSGGAFAQFF. The DNA of the CDR3 is TGTGCCAGCAGCCCTAGCGGGGGGGCCTTTGCCCAGTTCTTC. The entire variable domain, with the rest obtained from reference TRBV11-2 and TRBJ2-1, is as follows: EAGVAQSPRYKIIEKRQSVAFWCNPISGHATLYWYQQILGQGPKLLIQFQNNGVVDDSQLPKDRFSAERLKGVDSTLKIQPAKLEDSAVYLCASSPSGGAFAQFFGPGTRLTVL.

The chain recombines TRBV9 with TRBJ2-1; 9 positions match TRBD2. The CDR3 has 15 residues. Germline V gives CDR1 SGDLS, CDR2 YYNGEE. The V gene end was trimmed by 0 bases and the J gene end by 9 bases; junction bases not matched to a gene: 7. The CDR3: CASSVVAGELSEQFF. The DNA of the CDR3 is TGTGCCAGCAGCGTAGTAGCGGGAGAATTGAGTGAGCAGTTCTTC.

This chain joins TRBV10-2 and TRBJ2-1; the D gene is possibly TRBD2 (5 bases). Germline CDR1 WSHSY, CDR2 SAAADI. This CDR3 has 15 amino acids. The V gene lost 4 bases and the J gene lost 4 bases, with 14 bases spanning the gap. The CDR3 bases are TGCGCCAGCAGTGGATATAGATGGGAGTACAATGAGCAGTTCTTC. It encodes CASSGYRWEYNEQFF.

This clone was observed a few times. V is TRBV6-5 and J is TRBJ1-1, with TRBD1 identical over 8 bases. The germline CDR1 and CDR2 sequences are MNHEY and SVGAGI. The V gene end was trimmed by 7 bases and the J gene end by 6 bases; junction bases not matched to a gene: 7. CDR3 length: 13 amino acids. This chain's CDR3 is CASKGQGAAEAFF. CDR3 nucleotides: TGTGCCAGCAAGGGGCAGGGGGCTGCTGAAGCTTTCTTT.

This clone was observed a few times. This chain uses TRBV9 with TRBJ2-7; 12 bases are shared with TRBD2. CDR1 and CDR2 (germline): SGDLS, YYNGEE. V was clipped by 3 bases and J by 1 base; unmatched bases: 2. This CDR3 has 15 residues. Written as DNA, the CDR3 is TGTGCCAGCAGCGCCGGGACTAGCGGGTCCTACGAGCAGTACTTC. This sequence encodes CASSAGTSGSYEQYF.

J is TRBJ1-2 and V is TRBV27; possible D gene TRBD1, 6 bases. V lost 6 bases, J lost 4 bases, and 12 bases lay in between. Per the germline V gene, CDR1 is MNHEY and CDR2 is SMNVEV (reference sequence). This CDR3 is built from 13 residues. CDR3 nucleotides: TGTGCCAGCAGAGCCGACAGGACCTATGGCTACACCTTC. Translating gives CASRADRTYGYTF.

The rearrangement joins TRBV19 to TRBJ1-1, with TRBD1 identical over 9 bases. The germline CDR1 and CDR2 sequences are LNHDA and SQIVND (reference sequence). Germline trimming cut 6 bases from V and 4 bases from J; bases unmatched to any gene: 6. This CDR3 is 14 amino acids long. The chain's CDR3 is CASSRQGGVTEAFF. DNA of the CDR3: TGTGCCAGTAGCCGACAGGGGGGGGTCACTGAAGCTTTCTTT.

V usage is TRBV12-2 and J usage is TRBJ2-3; TRBD2 reflects the table's D call only, with no check against the DNA. TRBV12-2 is termed a pseudogene. CDR3 length: 15 residues. CDR3 loop: CASRPRLAWADTQYF. The CDR3 DNA is TGTGCAAGTCGCCCCAGACTAGCGTGGGCAGATACGCAGTATTTT.

V and J are TRBV5-4 and TRBJ1-2; D remains unclear. The CDR3 runs 13 residues. The germline gives CDR1 SGHNT, CDR2 YYREEE (reference sequence). Trimming removed 3 bases from V and 5 bases from J, with 11 bases in between. CDR3 residues: CASSSGGKYGYTF. DNA for the CDR3: TGTGCCAGCAGCTCAGGCGGAAAGTATGGCTACACCTTC. The full variable domain, completed using reference TRBV5-4 and TRBJ1-2, is ETGVTQSPTHLIKTRGQQVTLRCSSQSGHNTVSWYQQALGQGPQFIFQYYREEENGRGNFPPRFSGLQFPNYSSELNVNALELDDSALYLCASSSGGKYGYTFGSGTRLTVV.

This rearrangement joins TRBV2 to TRBJ2-1, with TRBD1 matching over 7 bases. Losses at the gene ends were 6 bases for V and 0 bases for J; bases not matched to a gene: 5. The CDR3 is made up of 15 amino acids. Germline values: CDR1 SNHLY, CDR2 FYNNEI. This CDR3 reads CASSKQGSSYNEQFF. The DNA for the CDR3 is TGTGCCAGCAGCAAACAGGGGAGCTCCTACAATGAGCAGTTCTTC.